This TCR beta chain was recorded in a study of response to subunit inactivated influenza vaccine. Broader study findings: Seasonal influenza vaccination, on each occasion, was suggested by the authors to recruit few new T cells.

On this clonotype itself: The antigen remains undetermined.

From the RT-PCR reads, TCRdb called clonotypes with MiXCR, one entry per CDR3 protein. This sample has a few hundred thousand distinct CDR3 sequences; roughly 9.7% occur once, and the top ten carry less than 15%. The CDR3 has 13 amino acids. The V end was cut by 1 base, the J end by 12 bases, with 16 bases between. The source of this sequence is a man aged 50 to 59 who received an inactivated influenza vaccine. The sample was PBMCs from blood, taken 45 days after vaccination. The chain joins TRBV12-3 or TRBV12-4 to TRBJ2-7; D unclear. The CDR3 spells CASSLGPESVGYF. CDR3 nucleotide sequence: TGTGCCAGCAGTTTAGGTCCGGAGTCGGTAGGGTACTTC.